Detailed here is one T cell receptor (beta chain). Its antigen is as yet unknown. This sample stems from a study of T cell responses to AZD1222 COVID-19 vaccine. Study results and limitations: The donor cohort was predominantly white British with a female majority, and clonal diversity may have been underestimated. An increase in Spike-specific TCR breadth and depth was observed after two AZD1222 doses.

Some clones are missing from TCRdb's copy, which holds only in-frame ones; the method was immunoSEQ multiplex PCR. The data show 130,000 or so clones, roughly 90% seen once. There are 13 residues in the CDR3. Germline values: CDR1 SGHNT, CDR2 YYREEE (reference sequence). Trimming cost V 0 bases and J 7 bases, with 10 bases left between them. This sequence joins TRBV5-4 and TRBJ1-2; the D is unclear. The TCR sequence derives from an adult who received the AZD1222 COVID-19 vaccine. This specimen consisted of peripheral blood, obtained 28 days after the second AZD1222 dose. This chain's CDR3 is CASSLDSVIGYTF. Written as DNA, the CDR3 is TGTGCCAGCAGCTTGGATTCGGTTATTGGCTACACCTTC. The full variable domain, with the rest looked up from reference TRBV5-4 and TRBJ1-2, is ETGVTQSPTHLIKTRGQQVTLRCSSQSGHNTVSWYQQALGQGPQFIFQYYREEENGRGNFPPRFSGLQFPNYSSELNVNALELDDSALYLCASSLDSVIGYTFGSGTRLTVV.